The 5 T cell receptor beta chains listed next were all sequenced from one sample in a study of blood T cell repertoires in COVID-19. The assay was immunoSEQ multiplex PCR, and TCRdb's table has in-frame clones only and misses some. The sample gives fewer than 70,000 clones, 89% of which show up once; 7.5% to 9% is in the top ten. The sequencing sample was made of peripheral blood. Source of these receptors: a man aged 45-60 years with active COVID-19.

The chain uses TRBV7-9 and TRBJ2-5, with 7 bases matching TRBD1. This CDR3 region has 15 residues. CDR1 SEHNR and CDR2 FQNEAQ come from the germline V gene (reference sequence). Trimming at V came to 5 bases and at J to 5 bases, leaving 11 bases not matched to a gene. The CDR3 DNA follows: TGTGCCAGCAGCCCCAACAGGGGATATGTGGAGACCCAGTACTTC. Protein: CASSPNRGYVETQYF.

V usage is TRBV6-4 and J usage is TRBJ2-1, with a tentative D call TRBD1 (5 bases). Germline lookup yields CDR1 MRHNA and CDR2 SNTAGT. The length of the CDR3 is 15 residues. Trimming removed 5 bases from V and 4 bases from J, with 15 bases in between. This CDR3 reads CASSLGVGGYNEQFF. In nucleotides, the CDR3 is TGTGCCAGCAGTTTAGGGGTAGGCGGATACAATGAGCAGTTCTTC.

This chain uses TRBV7-8 with TRBJ2-1; D is perhaps TRBD2 (6 bases). Germline V gene sequence: CDR1 SGHVS, CDR2 FQNEAQ. The CDR3 covers 14 residues. V lost 3 bases, J lost 7 bases, and 13 bases lay in between. The CDR3 spells CASSLGRLENEQFF. The CDR3 coding sequence is TGTGCCAGCAGCTTGGGCAGACTAGAAAATGAGCAGTTCTTC.

The rearrangement uses TRBV30 and TRBJ1-3; D remains ambiguous. The germline CDR1 and CDR2 sequences are GTSNPN and SVGIG (reference sequence). With 5 bases removed from V and 0 bases from J, the gap between germline ends came to 11 bases. CDR3 size: 14 residues. Here the CDR3 reads CAWGRQSSGNTIYF. The CDR3 region has the DNA TGTGCCTGGGGGAGGCAGTCCTCTGGAAACACCATATATTTT.

CDR3 bases: TGTGCCAGCAGCGATGGGCAGCCGGTGCCTGAAGCTTTCTTT. It is translated as CASSDGQPVPEAFF. The chain joins TRBV9 to TRBJ1-1, with D uncertain. V gave up 3 bases and J gave up 6 bases, with 15 bases separating them. The CDR3 is 14 residues long. Per the germline V gene, CDR1 is SGDLS and CDR2 is YYNGEE.